Shown below are 3 T cell receptor beta chains from a single sample sequenced in a study of blood T cell repertoires in COVID-19. Some clones are missing from TCRdb's copy, which holds only in-frame ones; the method was immunoSEQ multiplex PCR. The sample has around 110,000 clones; 85% are singletons. The source material was peripheral blood. These receptor sequences come from a man aged 40-50 years with acute or convalescent COVID-19.

The chain links TRBV6-5 to TRBJ2-7; D gene uncertain. This CDR3 spans 13 amino acids. Germline V CDR1 and CDR2: MNHEY, SVGAGI. Between the trimmed V and J ends, which lost 6 bases and 0 bases, there was a span of 9 bases. The CDR3 nucleotides are TGTGCCAGCAGCCGGGTCAACTCCTACGAGCAGTACTTC. Amino acids: CASSRVNSYEQYF.

The gene calls are TRBV6-5 and TRBJ2-7; 12 bases are shared with TRBD2. This CDR3 comprises 13 residues. The J segment lost 4 bases and the V segment lost 7 bases, leaving 2 bases of the junction unmatched. Looked up from germline, CDR1 is MNHEY and CDR2 is SVGAGI. The CDR3 nucleotides read TGTGCCAGCACACTAGCGGGAGGTTACGAGCAGTACTTC. Its translation: CASTLAGGYEQYF.

The chain carries TRBV7-2 and TRBJ1-4; 8 positions match TRBD1. After removal of 1 base from V and 8 bases from J, the junction contained 6 bases not matched to a gene. Per germline, CDR1 SGHTA and CDR2 FQGNSA. The CDR3 covers 15 residues. DNA of the CDR3: TGTGCCAGCAGCTTAGGAGGGACAGGCCTCGAAAAACTGTTTTTT. This translates into CASSLGGTGLEKLFF.